A single T cell receptor beta chain is shown here with its context. A single record per CDR3 protein comes from TCRdb applying MiXCR to the 5' RACE reads. Of hundreds of thousands of distinct CDR3 sequences listed, around 8.6% are singletons. The sample belongs to a study of T cells after yellow fever vaccination. The CDR3 is made up of 15 amino acids. The V end was cut by 4 bases, the J end by 4 bases, with 17 bases between. Germline V lookup: CDR1 DFQATT, CDR2 SNEGSKA (reference sequence). The chain is built from TRBV20-1 and TRBJ2-1; the D gene is possibly TRBD2 (6 bases). This sequence was found in a young man who received the YFV17D yellow fever vaccine. The source was CD4+ T cells sorted from PBMCs, collected 5 days after the yellow fever booster vaccination. The CDR3 DNA reads as TGCAGTGCTATTCCGGGACTCCCATGGTACAATGAGCAGTTCTTC. Translated, it gives CSAIPGLPWYNEQFF.